Shown below are 9 T cell receptor beta chains from a single sample sequenced in a study of blood T cell repertoires in COVID-19. Profiling relied on immunoSEQ multiplex PCR, and the TCRdb table lists in-frame clones only, not all of them. This table has roughly 250,000 clones, around 80% appearing once. The source material was peripheral blood. Source of these receptors: a woman between 40 and 55 years old with active or convalescent COVID-19.

The chain uses TRBV9 and TRBJ2-2; possible D gene TRBD1, 7 bases. Germline values: CDR1 SGDLS, CDR2 YYNGEE. Trimming shortened V by 3 bases and J by 6 bases, and 18 bases separated the two germline ends. The CDR3 has 16 residues. CDR3 sequence (DNA): TGTGCCAGCAGCGACTACAGGGGCGCGGGATCCGGGGAGCTGTTTTTT. Amino acid sequence: CASSDYRGAGSGELFF.

The V and J genes are TRBV19 and TRBJ2-7; 7 nucleotides align to TRBD1. The junction had 5 bases not matched to a gene; V was cut back by 4 bases and J by 2 bases. This CDR3 has 14 amino acids. Germline V gene lookup returns CDR1 LNHDA and CDR2 SQIVND (reference sequence). CDR3 amino acids: CASSTGTATYEQYF. CDR3 sequence (DNA): TGTGCCAGTAGTACTGGGACAGCCACCTACGAGCAGTACTTC.

The gene calls are TRBV11-2 and TRBJ2-1, with 9 bases lining up with TRBD2. The trim removed 0 bases at V and 6 bases at J, leaving 6 bases unmatched. From germline, CDR1 is SGHAT and CDR2 FQNNGV. The CDR3 spans 16 residues. The CDR3 DNA sequence: TGTGCCAGCAGCTTAGATCCGGGACTAGCCTCCAATGAGCAGTTCTTC. Its translation: CASSLDPGLASNEQFF.

Remarks on this clone: The germline gene is not matched at one end of the junction; a read error may be the cause. The V and J genes are TRBV2 and TRBJ1-5, with a weak D call TRBD1 (6 bases). Germline lookup yields CDR1 SNHLY and CDR2 FYNNEI. The CDR3 totals 14 residues. CDR3 bases: TGTGCCAGCAGCGAAGACAGGTCCTATCAGCCCCAGCATTTT. The encoded protein is CASSEDRSYQPQHF.

This clone appeared a single time. V and J are TRBV7-2 and TRBJ2-7; D gene unclear. This CDR3 is 17 amino acids long. In germline, CDR1 is SGHTA, CDR2 FQGNSA. The V end was cut by 5 bases, the J end by 7 bases, with 27 bases between. The CDR3 DNA is TGTGCCAGCAGCCAGTTCCGAGTAAATGGCCGCGTCGGGGAGCAGTACGTC. Translating gives CASSQFRVNGRVGEQYV.

V usage is TRBV25-1 and J usage is TRBJ2-5; no definite D call. Germline V gene data show CDR1 as MGHDK and CDR2 as SYGVNS. The CDR3 has 14 residues. V lost 3 bases and J 5 bases, leaving 13 bases between the germline ends. CDR3 coding DNA: TGTGCCAGCAGTGATAGAGGATTGAGGGAGACCCAGTACTTC. Protein product: CASSDRGLRETQYF.

The V and J genes are TRBV15 and TRBJ1-2, with D hard to call. CDR3 length: 13 residues. Trimming took off 5 bases at V and 4 bases at J, with 11 bases between the two ends. The germline V gene encodes CDR1 LNHNV and CDR2 YYDKDF (reference sequence). This CDR3 reads CATSARGGYGYTF. CDR3 DNA: TGTGCCACCAGCGCCCGGGGAGGCTATGGCTACACCTTC.

The V and J genes are TRBV7-6 and TRBJ2-1, with D maybe TRBD1 (6 bases). The V end lost 5 bases, the J end lost 8 bases, and 10 bases lay between the germline ends. The CDR3 consists of 12 residues. Germline V lookup: CDR1 SGHVS, CDR2 FNYEAQ. The CDR3 bases are TGTGCCAGCAGCGGTACAGGGCATGAGCAGTTCTTC. This codes for CASSGTGHEQFF.

The rearrangement uses TRBV10-3 and TRBJ1-1, with D perhaps TRBD1 (6 bases). Per germline, CDR1 ENHRY and CDR2 SYGVKD. The V end was cut by 5 bases, the J end by 3 bases, with 10 bases between. This CDR3 comprises 13 residues. CDR3 residues: CAISLGQYTEAFF. CDR3 DNA sequence: TGTGCCATCAGTTTAGGACAGTACACTGAAGCTTTCTTT.